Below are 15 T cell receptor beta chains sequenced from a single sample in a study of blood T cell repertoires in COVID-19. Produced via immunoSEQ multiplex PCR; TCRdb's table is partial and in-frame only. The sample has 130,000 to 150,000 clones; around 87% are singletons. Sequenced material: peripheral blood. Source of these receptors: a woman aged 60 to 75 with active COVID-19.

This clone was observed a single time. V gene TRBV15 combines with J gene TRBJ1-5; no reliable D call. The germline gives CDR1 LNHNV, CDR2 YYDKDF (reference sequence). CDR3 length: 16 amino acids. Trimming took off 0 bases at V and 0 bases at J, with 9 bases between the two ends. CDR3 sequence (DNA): TGTGCCACCAGCAGAGAGTTCCTGGCTAGCAATCAGCCCCAGCATTTT. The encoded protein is CATSREFLASNQPQHF.

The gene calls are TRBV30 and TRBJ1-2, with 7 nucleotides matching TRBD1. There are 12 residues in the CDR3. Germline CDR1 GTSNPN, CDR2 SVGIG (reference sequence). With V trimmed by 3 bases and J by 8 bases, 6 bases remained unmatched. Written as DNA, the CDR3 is TGTGCCTGGAGGAGACAGGGTGGAGGCTACACCTTC. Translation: CAWRRQGGGYTF.

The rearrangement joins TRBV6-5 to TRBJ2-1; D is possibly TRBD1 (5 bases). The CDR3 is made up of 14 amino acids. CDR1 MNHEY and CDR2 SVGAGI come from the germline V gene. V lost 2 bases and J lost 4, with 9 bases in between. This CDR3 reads CASSYAGSYNEQFF. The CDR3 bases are TGTGCCAGCAGTTACGCAGGGTCTTACAATGAGCAGTTCTTC.

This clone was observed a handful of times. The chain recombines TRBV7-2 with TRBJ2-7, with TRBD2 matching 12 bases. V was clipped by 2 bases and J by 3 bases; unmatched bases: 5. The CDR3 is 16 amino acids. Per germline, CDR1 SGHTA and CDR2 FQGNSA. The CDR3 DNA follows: TGTGCCAGCAGCTTATCCGGGACTAGCGGGCGCTACGAGCAGTACTTC. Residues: CASSLSGTSGRYEQYF. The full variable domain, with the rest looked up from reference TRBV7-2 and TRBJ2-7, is GAGVSQSPSNKVTEKGKDVELRCDPISGHTALYWYRQSLGQGLEFLIYFQGNSAPDKSGLPSDRFSAERTGGSVSTLTIQRTQQEDSAVYLCASSLSGTSGRYEQYFGPGTRLTVT.

The CDR3 protein is CASSGTGGTDTQYF. In nucleotides, the CDR3 is TGTGCCAGCTCCGGGACAGGGGGCACAGATACGCAGTATTTT. The chain recombines TRBV19 with TRBJ2-3, with 10 nucleotides matching TRBD1. The germline CDR1 and CDR2 sequences are LNHDA and SQIVND (reference sequence). Unmatched junction bases numbered 4, after V lost 9 bases and J lost 1 base. The CDR3 is 14 residues long.

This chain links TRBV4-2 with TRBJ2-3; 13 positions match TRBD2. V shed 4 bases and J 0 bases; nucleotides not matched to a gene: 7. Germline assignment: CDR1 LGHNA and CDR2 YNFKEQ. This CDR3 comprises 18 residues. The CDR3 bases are TGTGCCAGCAGCCGCCAGCCGGGACTAGCGGGGAGCACAGATACGCAGTATTTT. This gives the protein CASSRQPGLAGSTDTQYF.

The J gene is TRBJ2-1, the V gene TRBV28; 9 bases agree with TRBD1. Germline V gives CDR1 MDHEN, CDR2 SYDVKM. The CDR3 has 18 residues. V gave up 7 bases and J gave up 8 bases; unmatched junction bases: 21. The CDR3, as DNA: TGTGCCAGCACCCTCGGTTTTCTAGGGACAGGGCCTCGGGATGAGCAGTTCTTC. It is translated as CASTLGFLGTGPRDEQFF.

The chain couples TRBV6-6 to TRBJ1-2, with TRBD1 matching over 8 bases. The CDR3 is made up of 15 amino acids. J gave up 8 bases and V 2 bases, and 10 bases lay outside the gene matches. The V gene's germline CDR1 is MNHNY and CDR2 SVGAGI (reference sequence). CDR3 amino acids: CASSYPGTGLGGYTF. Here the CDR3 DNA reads TGTGCCAGCAGTTACCCCGGGACAGGCCTCGGAGGCTACACCTTC.

CDR3 sequence (DNA): TGTGCCAGCAGCCAAGTAGCGGGAGGCGGGGAGCTGTTTTTT. It yields the protein CASSQVAGGGELFF. This chain connects TRBV3-1 (or the pseudogene TRBV3-2) to TRBJ2-2, with 10 bases lining up with TRBD2. The CDR3 sequence is 14 residues long. Germline V lookup: CDR1 LGHDT, CDR2 YNNKEL (reference sequence). Losses at the gene ends were 1 base for V and 7 bases for J; bases not matched to a gene: 0.

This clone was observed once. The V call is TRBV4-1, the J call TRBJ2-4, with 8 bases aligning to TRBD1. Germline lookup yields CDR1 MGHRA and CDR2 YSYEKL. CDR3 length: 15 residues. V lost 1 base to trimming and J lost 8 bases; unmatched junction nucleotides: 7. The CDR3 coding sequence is TGCGCCAGCAGCCAAGCCGGTACAGGGGGGTACATTCAGTACTTC. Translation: CASSQAGTGGYIQYF.

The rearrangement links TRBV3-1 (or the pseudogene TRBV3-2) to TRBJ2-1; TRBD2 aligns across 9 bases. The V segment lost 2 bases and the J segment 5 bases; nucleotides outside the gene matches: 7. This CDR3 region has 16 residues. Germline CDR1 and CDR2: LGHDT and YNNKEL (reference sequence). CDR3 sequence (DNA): TGTGCCAGCAGCCAATTCGGGCTAGCGGGACACAATGAGCAGTTCTTC. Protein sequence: CASSQFGLAGHNEQFF.

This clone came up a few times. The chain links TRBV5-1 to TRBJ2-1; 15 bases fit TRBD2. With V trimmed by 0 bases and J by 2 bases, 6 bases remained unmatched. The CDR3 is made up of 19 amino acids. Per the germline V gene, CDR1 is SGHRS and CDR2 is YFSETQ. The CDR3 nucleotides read TGCGCCAGCAGCTTGGCCGTAAGGACTAGCGGGAGGGCCTACAATGAGCAGTTCTTC. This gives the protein CASSLAVRTSGRAYNEQFF.

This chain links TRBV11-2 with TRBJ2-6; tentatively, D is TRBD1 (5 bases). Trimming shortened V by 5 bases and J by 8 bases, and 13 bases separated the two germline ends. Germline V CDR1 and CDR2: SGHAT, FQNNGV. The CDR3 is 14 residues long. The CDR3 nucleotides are TGTGCCAGCAGCCCGTGGGGCCCCTCCAACGTCCTGACTTTC. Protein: CASSPWGPSNVLTF.

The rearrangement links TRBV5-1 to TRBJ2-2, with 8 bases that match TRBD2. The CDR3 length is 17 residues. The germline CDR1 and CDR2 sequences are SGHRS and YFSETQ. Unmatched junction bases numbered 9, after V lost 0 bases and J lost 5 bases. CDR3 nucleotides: TGCGCCAGCAGCTTGGCCCCGGCCAAGCGGGGGACCGGGGAGCTGTTTTTT. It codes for CASSLAPAKRGTGELFF.

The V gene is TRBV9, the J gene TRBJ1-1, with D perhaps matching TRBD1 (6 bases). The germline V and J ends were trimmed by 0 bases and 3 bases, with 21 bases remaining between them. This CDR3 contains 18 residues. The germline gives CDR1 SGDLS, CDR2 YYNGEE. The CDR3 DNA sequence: TGTGCCAGCAGCGTAGCGGGGGGCAGGGCCCCTTGGGACACTGAAGCTTTCTTT. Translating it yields CASSVAGGRAPWDTEAFF.